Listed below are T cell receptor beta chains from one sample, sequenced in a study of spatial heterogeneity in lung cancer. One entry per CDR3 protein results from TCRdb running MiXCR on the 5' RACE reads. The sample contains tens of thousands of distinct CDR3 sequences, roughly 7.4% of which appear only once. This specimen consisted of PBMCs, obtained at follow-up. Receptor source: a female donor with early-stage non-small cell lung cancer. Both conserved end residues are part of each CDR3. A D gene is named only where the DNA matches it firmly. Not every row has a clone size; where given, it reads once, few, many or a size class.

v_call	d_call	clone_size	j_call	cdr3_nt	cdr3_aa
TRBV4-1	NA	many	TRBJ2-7	TGCGCCAGCAGCCAGCCCGGACTTCTGAGCTCCTACGAGCAGTACTTC	CASSQPGLLSSYEQYF
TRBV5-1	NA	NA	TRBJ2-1	TGCGCCAGCAGCTCGACGGGGGCCCGCTACAATGAGCAGTTCTTC	CASSSTGARYNEQFF
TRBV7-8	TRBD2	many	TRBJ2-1	TGTGCCAGCAGCTTCTGGACTAGCCGCAATGAGCAGTTCTTC	CASSFWTSRNEQFF
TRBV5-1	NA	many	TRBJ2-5	TGCGCCAGCAGCTTGCGAGGGAGCCAAGAGACCCAGTACTTC	CASSLRGSQETQYF
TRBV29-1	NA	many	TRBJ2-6	TGCAGCGTTAGTTCTGGGGCCAACGTCCTGACTTTC	CSVSSGANVLTF
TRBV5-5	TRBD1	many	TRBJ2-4	TGTGCCAGCAGCTCCGGGACAGGGAATCAAAACATTCAGTACTTC	CASSSGTGNQNIQYF
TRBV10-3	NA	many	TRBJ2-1	TGTGCCATCAGTGAGGATACTAAGCGGACCAATGAGCAGTTCTTC	CAISEDTKRTNEQFF
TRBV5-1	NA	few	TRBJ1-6	TGCGCCAGCAGCTTGAGTGGGCCAGGGTATAATTCACCCCTCCACTTT	CASSLSGPGYNSPLHF
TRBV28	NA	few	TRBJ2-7	TGTGCCAGCAGTTTAAATACCAGAGAGCAGTACTTC	CASSLNTREQYF
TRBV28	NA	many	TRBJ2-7	TGTGCCAGCAGTTTGGGTGGGGGGCGCGCGGGCCTCTCCGAGCAGTACTTC	CASSLGGGRAGLSEQYF
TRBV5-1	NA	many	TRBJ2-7	TGCGCCAGCAGCACGACGGAGACCTACGAGCAGTACTTC	CASSTTETYEQYF
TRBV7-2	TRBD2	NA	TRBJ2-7	TGTGCCAGCAGCTTACTAGCGGGGAACTCCTACGAGCAGTACTTC	CASSLLAGNSYEQYF
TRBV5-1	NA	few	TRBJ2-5	TGCGCCAGCAGCCCCGGGCTGGGGGTAAGGCAGACCCAGTACTTC	CASSPGLGVRQTQYF
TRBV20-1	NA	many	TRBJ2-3	TGCAGTGCTAACCCGGCGGCGGGGGCTGGCACAGATACGCAGTATTTT	CSANPAAGAGTDTQYF
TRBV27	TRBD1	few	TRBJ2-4	TGTGCCAGCAGTTTGCAGGGGGCGGCCAAAAACATTCAGTACTTC	CASSLQGAAKNIQYF